Presented here are 10 T cell receptor beta chains from one specimen sequenced in a study of shared T cell receptors in the human thymus. Sequencing was performed with immunoSEQ multiplex PCR; in TCRdb, only in-frame clones are kept and a portion is missing. The sample yields over 650,000 clones, around 87% seen once. These data were likewise used in another study, on human thymus T cells.

Input material: thymocytes. The receptors were gathered from a boy less than two years old with a congenital heart defect.

CDR3 in DNA: TGTGCTAGTGGTTTGGCCAGGGGGGCTTTAGGAAAACTGTTTTTT. As protein: CASGLARGALGKLFF. This sequence joins TRBV12-5 and TRBJ1-4; 7 positions match TRBD1. Germline V lookup: CDR1 LGHNT, CDR2 FRNRAP. This CDR3 comprises 15 residues. The V gene end was trimmed by 1 base and the J gene end by 10 bases; junction bases not matched to a gene: 9.

The V and J genes are TRBV15 and TRBJ2-7; 9 nucleotides line up with TRBD2. V lost 2 bases and J lost 1; bases outside the gene matches: 9. The CDR3 has 17 residues. Germline CDR1 is LNHNV and CDR2 is YYDKDF (reference sequence). CDR3 sequence: CATSRKTGTSSSYEQYF. CDR3 in DNA: TGTGCCACCAGCAGAAAAACCGGGACTAGCAGTTCCTACGAGCAGTACTTC.

Of note for this clone: Distinct nucleotide sequences in the sample also encode this CDR3. The rearrangement uses TRBV12-5 and TRBJ2-7; D gene unclear. Germline V gene sequence: CDR1 LGHNT, CDR2 FRNRAP. CDR3 length: 11 residues. The V gene lost 1 base and the J gene lost 4 bases, with 2 bases spanning the gap. CDR3 coding DNA: TGTGCTAGTGGTTTGGCATACGAGCAGTACTTC. This encodes CASGLAYEQYF.

The sample holds a few counts of this clone. J is TRBJ2-2 and V is TRBV19, with D perhaps matching TRBD2 (6 bases). The CDR3 contains 14 residues. V was clipped by 11 bases and J by 1 base, with 14 bases between them. Per the germline V gene, CDR1 is LNHDA and CDR2 is SQIVND (reference sequence). For the CDR3, the DNA is TGTGCCGGATCCGGGACTCTGAACACCGGGGAGCTGTTTTTT. Protein sequence: CAGSGTLNTGELFF.

This clone showed up just a few times. This chain links TRBV5-1 with TRBJ2-1; the match to TRBD2 covers 9 bases. The CDR3 length is 19 residues. With 0 bases clipped from V and 0 bases from J, the junction kept 10 bases outside the gene matches. CDR1 and CDR2 (germline): SGHRS, YFSETQ. The CDR3 DNA reads TGCGCCAGCAGCTTGGCCGCGAGCGGGGGGCCTAGCTCCTACAATGAGCAGTTCTTC. It translates to CASSLAASGGPSSYNEQFF.

A single count supports this clone. J is TRBJ1-2 and V is TRBV5-1; D may be TRBD1 (5 bases). V was pared by 0 bases and J by 10 bases, with 16 bases between. There are 14 residues in the CDR3. Germline CDR1 SGHRS, CDR2 YFSETQ. The DNA for the CDR3 is TGCGCCAGCAGCTTGGGCAAGGGGCAGCTGTCCTACACCTTC. It translates to CASSLGKGQLSYTF.

This clone was observed a handful of times. The V and J genes are TRBV4-3 and TRBJ2-5; a possible D gene is TRBD2 (6 bases). The CDR3 runs to 14 residues. The germline V and J ends were trimmed by 3 bases and 6 bases, with 14 bases remaining between them. The V gene's germline CDR1 is LGHNA and CDR2 YSLEER. This chain's CDR3 is CASSQAWGDQTQYF. The DNA of the CDR3 is TGCGCCAGCAGCCAGGCCTGGGGGGATCAGACCCAGTACTTC.

The chain is built from TRBV7-9 and TRBJ2-1, with 8 bases identical to TRBD2. Germline V gene sequence: CDR1 SEHNR, CDR2 FQNEAQ (reference sequence). The CDR3 has 15 amino acids. V trimming: 4 bases; J trimming: 3 bases; junction bases outside the gene matches: 5. The CDR3 coding sequence is TGTGCCAGCAGCTCTCAGCGGGAGTACTACAATGAGCAGTTCTTC. It codes for CASSSQREYYNEQFF.

The chain employs TRBV10-1 and TRBJ1-1; D unresolved. The CDR3 consists of 15 residues. Trimming took off 0 bases at V and 1 base at J, with 9 bases between the two ends. CDR1 is WNHNN and CDR2 is SYGVQD in the germline V gene (reference sequence). This chain's CDR3 is CASSESGGSNTEAFF. Written as DNA, the CDR3 is TGCGCCAGCAGTGAGTCGGGAGGGTCGAACACTGAAGCTTTCTTT.

This chain links TRBV9 with TRBJ1-1, with D tentatively TRBD1 (5 bases). V lost 4 bases and J lost 2, with 24 bases in between. Germline V gene lookup returns CDR1 SGDLS and CDR2 YYNGEE. This CDR3 spans 18 amino acids. This CDR3 is CASSLLYQGAIANTEAFF. The CDR3 DNA follows: TGTGCCAGCAGCTTACTCTATCAGGGCGCGATAGCCAACACTGAAGCTTTCTTT.